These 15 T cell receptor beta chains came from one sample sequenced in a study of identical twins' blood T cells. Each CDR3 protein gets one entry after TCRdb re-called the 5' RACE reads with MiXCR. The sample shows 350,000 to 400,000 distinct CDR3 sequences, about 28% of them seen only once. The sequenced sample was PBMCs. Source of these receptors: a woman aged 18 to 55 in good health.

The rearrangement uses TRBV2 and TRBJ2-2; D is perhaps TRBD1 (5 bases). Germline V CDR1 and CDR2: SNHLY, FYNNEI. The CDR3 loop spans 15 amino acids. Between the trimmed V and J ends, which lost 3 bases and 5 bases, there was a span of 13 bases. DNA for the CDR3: TGTGCCAGCAGTGACTGGCAGGGTAGGACCGGGGAGCTGTTTTTT. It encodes CASSDWQGRTGELFF.

CDR3 in amino acids: CASSLTGISRGNTIYF. CDR3 in DNA: TGTGCCAGCAGTCTTACAGGGATTAGTCGTGGAAACACCATATATTTT. This rearrangement joins TRBV12-3 or TRBV12-4 to TRBJ1-3; a possible D gene is TRBD1 (6 bases). V lost 5 bases, J lost 3 bases, and 17 bases lay in between. This CDR3 is built from 16 residues.

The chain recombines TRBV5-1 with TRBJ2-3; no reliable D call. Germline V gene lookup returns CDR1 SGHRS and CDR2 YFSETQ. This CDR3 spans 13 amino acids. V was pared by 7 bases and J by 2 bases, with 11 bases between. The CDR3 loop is CASAEANTDTQYF. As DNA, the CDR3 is TGCGCCAGCGCCGAGGCTAACACAGATACGCAGTATTTT.

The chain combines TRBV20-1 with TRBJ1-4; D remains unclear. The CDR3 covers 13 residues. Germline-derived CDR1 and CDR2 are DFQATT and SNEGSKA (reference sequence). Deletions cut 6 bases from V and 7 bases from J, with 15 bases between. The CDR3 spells CSAGGVSAEKLFF. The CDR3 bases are TGCAGTGCCGGAGGAGTATCGGCTGAAAAACTGTTTTTT.

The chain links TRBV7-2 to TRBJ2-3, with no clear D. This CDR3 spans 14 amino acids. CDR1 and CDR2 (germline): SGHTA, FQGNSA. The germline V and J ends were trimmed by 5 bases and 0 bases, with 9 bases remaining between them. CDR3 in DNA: TGTGCCAGCAGCCCTCTCCGGAGCACAGATACGCAGTATTTT. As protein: CASSPLRSTDTQYF.

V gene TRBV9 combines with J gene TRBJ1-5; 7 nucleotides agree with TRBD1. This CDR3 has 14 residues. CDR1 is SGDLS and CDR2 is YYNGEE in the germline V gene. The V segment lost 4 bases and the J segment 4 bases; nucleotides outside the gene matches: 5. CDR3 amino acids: CASSPGDRNQPQHF. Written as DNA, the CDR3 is TGTGCCAGCAGCCCTGGGGACAGAAATCAGCCCCAGCATTTT.

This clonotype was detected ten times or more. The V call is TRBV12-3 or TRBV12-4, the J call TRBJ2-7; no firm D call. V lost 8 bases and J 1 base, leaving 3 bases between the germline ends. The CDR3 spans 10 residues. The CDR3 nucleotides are TGTGCCAGCGGGTCCTACGAGCAGTACTTC. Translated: CASGSYEQYF.

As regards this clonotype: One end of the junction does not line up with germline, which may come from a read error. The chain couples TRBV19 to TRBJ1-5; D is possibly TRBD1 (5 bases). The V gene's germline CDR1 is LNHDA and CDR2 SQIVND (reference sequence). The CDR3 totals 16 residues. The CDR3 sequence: CASSLDRGISSQPQHF. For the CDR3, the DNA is TGTGCCAGTAGCCTCGATCGGGGGATTAGCAGTCAGCCCCAGCATTTT.

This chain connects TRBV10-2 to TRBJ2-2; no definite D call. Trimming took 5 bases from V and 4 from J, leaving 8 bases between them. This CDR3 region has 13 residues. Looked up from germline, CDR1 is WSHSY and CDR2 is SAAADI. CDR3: CASSPDSTGELFF. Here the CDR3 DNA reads TGCGCCAGCAGTCCAGATTCCACCGGGGAGCTGTTTTTT.

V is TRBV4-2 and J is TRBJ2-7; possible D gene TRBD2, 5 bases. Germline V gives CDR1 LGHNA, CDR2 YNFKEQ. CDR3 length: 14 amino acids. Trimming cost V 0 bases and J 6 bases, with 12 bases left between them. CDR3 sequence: CASSQDRLAFEQYF. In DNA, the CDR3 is TGTGCCAGCAGCCAAGACAGGCTAGCATTCGAGCAGTACTTC.

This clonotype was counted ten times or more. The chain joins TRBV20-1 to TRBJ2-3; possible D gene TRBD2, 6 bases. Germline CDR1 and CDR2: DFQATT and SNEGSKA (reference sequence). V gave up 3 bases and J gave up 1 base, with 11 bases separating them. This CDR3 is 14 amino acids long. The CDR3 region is CSASTGGRTDTQYF. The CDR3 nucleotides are TGCAGTGCTAGTACCGGGGGTCGCACAGATACGCAGTATTTT.

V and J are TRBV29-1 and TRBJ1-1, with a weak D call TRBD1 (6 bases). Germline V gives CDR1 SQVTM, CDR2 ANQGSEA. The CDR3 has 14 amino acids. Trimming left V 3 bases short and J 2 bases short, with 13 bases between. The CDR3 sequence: CSVDSGRGNTEAFF. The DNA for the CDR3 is TGCAGCGTTGATTCGGGCAGGGGAAACACTGAAGCTTTCTTT. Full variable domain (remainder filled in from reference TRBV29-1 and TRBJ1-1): SAVISQKPSRDICQRGTSLTIQCQVDSQVTMMFWYRQQPGQSLTLIATANQGSEATYESGFVIDKFPISRPNLTFSTLTVSNMSPEDSSIYLCSVDSGRGNTEAFFGQGTRLTVV.

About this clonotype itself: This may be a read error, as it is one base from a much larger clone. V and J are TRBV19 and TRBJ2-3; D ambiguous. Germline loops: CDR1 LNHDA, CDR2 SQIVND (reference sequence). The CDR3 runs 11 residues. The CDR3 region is CTSSTADTQYF. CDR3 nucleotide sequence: TGTACCAGTTCTACGGCGGATACGCAGTATTTT.

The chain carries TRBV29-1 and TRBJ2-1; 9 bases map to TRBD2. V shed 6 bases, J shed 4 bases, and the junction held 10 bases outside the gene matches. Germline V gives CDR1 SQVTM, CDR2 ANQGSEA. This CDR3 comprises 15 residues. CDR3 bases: TGCAGCGTCGGGACTAGCCCGATACGTTACAATGAGCAGTTCTTC. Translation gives CSVGTSPIRYNEQFF.

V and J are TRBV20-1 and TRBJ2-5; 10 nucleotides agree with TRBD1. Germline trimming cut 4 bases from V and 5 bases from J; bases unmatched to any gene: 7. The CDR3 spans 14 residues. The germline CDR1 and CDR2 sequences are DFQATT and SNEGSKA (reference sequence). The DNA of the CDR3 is TGCAGTGCTATAAGACAGGGGGCCCTTGAGACCCAGTACTTC. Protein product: CSAIRQGALETQYF.